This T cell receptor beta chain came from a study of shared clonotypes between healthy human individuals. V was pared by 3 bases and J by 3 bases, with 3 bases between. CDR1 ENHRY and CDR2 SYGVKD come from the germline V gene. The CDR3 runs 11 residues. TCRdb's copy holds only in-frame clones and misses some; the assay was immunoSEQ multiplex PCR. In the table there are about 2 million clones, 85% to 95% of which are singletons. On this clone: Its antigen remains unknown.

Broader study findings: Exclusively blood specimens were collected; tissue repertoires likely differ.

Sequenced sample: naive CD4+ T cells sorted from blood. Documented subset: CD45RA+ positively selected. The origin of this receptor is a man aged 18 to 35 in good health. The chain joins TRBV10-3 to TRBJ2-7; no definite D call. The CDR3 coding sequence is TGTGCCATCAGTGATTACTACGAGCAGTACTTC. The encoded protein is CAISDYYEQYF.